Listed below are T cell receptor beta chains from one sample, sequenced in a study of cytomegalovirus exposure and HLA in healthy donors. TCRdb's copy holds only in-frame clones and misses some; the assay was immunoSEQ multiplex PCR. The sample contains more than 100,000 clones, about 74% of which appear only once. Sequencing was carried out using PBMCs. These receptors were collected from a woman in her forties or fifties in good health and CMV-seropositive. Each CDR3 is given with its conserved first and last residue. D genes are given only for firm matches. Clone size is shown for a subset of rows, as once, few, many or a class of expanded clone.

J: TRBJ2-1
V: TRBV5-1
D: TRBD2
size: .
CDR3: CASSPSQGGGADEQFF
DNA: TGCGCCAGCAGCCCGAGTCAGGGCGGGGGGGCCGATGAGCAGTTCTTC

J: TRBJ2-2
V: TRBV25-1
D: TRBD1
size: .
CDR3: CPSGGPTGGLGELFF
DNA: TGTCCCAGCGGTGGGCCTACAGGGGGCCTCGGGGAGCTGTTTTTT

J: TRBJ2-6
V: TRBV5-4
D: .
size: .
CDR3: CASSLTRGTGANVLTF
DNA: TGTGCCAGCAGCTTGACAAGGGGCACTGGGGCCAACGTCCTGACTTTC

J: TRBJ1-1
V: TRBV5-1
D: .
size: .
CDR3: CASSMVSDTEAFF
DNA: TGCGCCAGCAGCATGGTGTCGGACACTGAAGCTTTCTTT

J: TRBJ2-5
V: TRBV10-2
D: TRBD2
size: .
CDR3: CASGGLQETQYF
DNA: TGCGCCAGCGGGGGACTACAAGAGACCCAGTACTTC

J: TRBJ1-5
V: TRBV6-6
D: TRBD1
size: few
CDR3: CASDKDRGYSNQPQHF
DNA: TGTGCCAGTGACAAGGACAGGGGATATAGCAATCAGCCCCAGCATTTT

J: TRBJ1-2
V: TRBV18
D: TRBD1
size: .
CDR3: CASSQSGDRVDYGYTF
DNA: TGTGCCAGCTCCCAGTCGGGGGACAGGGTTGACTATGGCTACACCTTC

J: TRBJ2-7
V: TRBV10-3
D: .
size: few
CDR3: CAISSRGSAYEQYF
DNA: TGTGCCATCAGTTCACGGGGGTCCGCCTACGAGCAGTACTTC

J: TRBJ1-1
V: TRBV5-1
D: TRBD1
size: .
CDR3: CASSLTGVNTEAFF
DNA: TGCGCCAGCAGCTTGACAGGGGTCAACACTGAAGCTTTCTTT

J: TRBJ2-2
V: TRBV5-1
D: TRBD1
size: .
CDR3: CASSLVGGAAGELFF
DNA: TGCGCCAGCAGCTTGGTAGGGGGCGCGGCCGGGGAGCTGTTTTTT

J: TRBJ1-1
V: TRBV9
D: .
size: .
CDR3: CASSVGAGGGRGAEAFF
DNA: TGTGCCAGCAGCGTAGGGGCAGGTGGGGGCCGGGGGGCTGAAGCTTTCTTT

J: TRBJ1-2
V: TRBV9
D: .
size: .
CDR3: CASSVAGEYGYTF
DNA: TGTGCCAGCAGCGTAGCGGGGGAGTATGGCTACACCTTC

J: TRBJ2-3
V: TRBV5-1
D: TRBD1
size: .
CDR3: CASSPGQGPTDTQYF
DNA: TGCGCCAGCAGCCCAGGACAGGGACCAACAGATACGCAGTATTTT

J: TRBJ2-3
V: TRBV4-3
D: TRBD2
size: .
CDR3: CASSQRLAGAGTDTQYF
DNA: TGCGCCAGCAGCCAAAGACTAGCGGGGGCGGGTACAGATACGCAGTATTTT

J: TRBJ2-3
V: TRBV19
D: TRBD1
size: .
CDR3: CASTPDRGDTQYF
DNA: TGTGCCAGTACCCCGGACAGGGGAGATACGCAGTATTTT